This TCR beta chain was sequenced in a study of T cells in Graves' hyperthyroidism and ophthalmopathy. CDR1 and CDR2 from the germline V gene are SGHVS and FNYEAQ. CDR3 length equals 16 residues. V was pared by 5 bases and J by 4 bases, with 10 bases of the junction left unmatched. Researchers amplified the TCR beta CDR3 regions from RNA transcripts. Initially, a first-round RT-PCR of the TCR CDR3 employed the HTBI primer set. One entry per CDR3 protein, called by TCRdb with MiXCR from the multiplex PCR reads. Among about 270,000 distinct CDR3 sequences listed, approximately 20% were seen once. This clonotype was seen more than once but under ten times.

The chain couples TRBV7-6 to TRBJ2-2, with 7 bases matching TRBD2. The sequenced sample was blood. The clonotype originates from a man under 40 with Graves' ophthalmopathy. CDR3: CASSPLPGLITGELFF. As DNA, the CDR3 is TGTGCCAGCAGCCCGCTACCGGGACTAATCACCGGGGAGCTGTTTTTT.